The 19 T cell receptor beta chains given below trace back to one sample, sequenced in a study of OX40 agonist ivuxolimab in advanced cancers. Measured with immunoSEQ multiplex PCR; TCRdb has only the in-frame clones, and not every one. The sample lists tens of thousands of clones, approximately 91% occurring once. The sample here was CD4+ or CD8+ T cells sorted from blood, taken in a trial of the OX40 agonist ivuxolimab. Receptor source: an adult with an advanced solid tumor such as melanoma, head and neck, liver or kidney cancer.

The chain links TRBV27 to TRBJ2-7; D remains unclear. Per the germline V gene, CDR1 is MNHEY and CDR2 is SMNVEV (reference sequence). This CDR3 is 17 amino acids long. V shed 8 bases and J shed 3 bases, with 26 bases lying between them. The DNA of the CDR3 is TGTGCCAGCGGTGTAAGGCAAGTTAATCGTTGGGGCTACGAGCAGTACTTC. It encodes CASGVRQVNRWGYEQYF.

The chain joins TRBV5-1 to TRBJ2-1, with 9 bases aligning to TRBD1. The CDR3 is 15 amino acids. CDR1 SGHRS and CDR2 YFSETQ come from the germline V gene. V shed 4 bases and J 4 bases; nucleotides not matched to a gene: 6. CDR3 loop: CASSEAGTGYNEQFF. The CDR3 DNA reads TGCGCCAGCAGCGAGGCCGGGACAGGGTACAATGAGCAGTTCTTC. The full variable domain, with the rest looked up from reference TRBV5-1 and TRBJ2-1, is KAGVTQTPRYLIKTRGQQVTLSCSPISGHRSVSWYQQTPGQGLQFLFEYFSETQRNKGNFPGRFSGRQFSNSRSEMNVSTLELGDSALYLCASSEAGTGYNEQFFGPGTRLTVL.

The CDR3 DNA is TGTGCCAGCAGCTTAGTCTTAGGACAGGGGTGGGGAGCTTTCTTT. The encoded protein is CASSLVLGQGWGAFF. The V gene is TRBV11-2, the J gene TRBJ1-1; 9 bases line up with TRBD1. The CDR3 is 15 residues long. Germline-derived CDR1 and CDR2 are SGHAT and FQNNGV. With 1 base clipped from V and 10 bases from J, the junction kept 10 bases outside the gene matches.

The rearrangement joins TRBV5-4 to TRBJ1-2; D may be TRBD1 (5 bases). Looked up from germline, CDR1 is SGHNT and CDR2 is YYREEE (reference sequence). The CDR3 contains 12 residues. V lost 0 bases and J lost 8, with 8 bases in between. The CDR3 loop reads CASSLGQRGYTF. Written as DNA, the CDR3 is TGTGCCAGCAGCTTGGGACAGAGAGGCTACACCTTC.

The gene calls are TRBV6-5 and TRBJ1-5; no reliable D call. The V gene's germline CDR1 is MNHEY and CDR2 SVGAGI. The CDR3 is 15 residues long. V was pared by 6 bases and J by 0 bases, with 12 bases between. The CDR3 nucleotides are TGTGCCAGCAGGGCCGCCTTGAATAGCAATCAGCCCCAGCATTTT. Its translation is CASRAALNSNQPQHF.

CDR3 sequence: CAISERTGEKSEAFF. For the CDR3, the DNA is TGTGCCATCAGTGAGAGGACAGGGGAGAAAAGTGAAGCTTTCTTT. The genes are TRBV10-3 and TRBJ1-1, with 9 bases matching TRBD1. CDR1 is ENHRY and CDR2 is SYGVKD in the germline V gene. The CDR3 is made up of 15 amino acids. Trimming at V came to 2 bases and at J to 7 bases, leaving 8 bases not matched to a gene.

Of note for this clone: Other DNA sequences of this sample code for an identical CDR3. The gene calls are TRBV28 and TRBJ1-5; 9 bases match TRBD1. The CDR3 length is 14 residues. J was trimmed by 4 bases and V by 5 bases; bases with no gene match: 3. The V gene's germline CDR1 is MDHEN and CDR2 SYDVKM. CDR3 nucleotides: TGTGCCAGCAGTACCGGACAGGGGAATCAGCCCCAGCATTTT. Protein product: CASSTGQGNQPQHF.

The V gene is TRBV27, the J gene TRBJ1-5; 9 bases are shared with TRBD1. There are 16 residues in the CDR3. The ends lost 2 bases at V and 3 bases at J; junction bases unmatched: 5. Germline lookup yields CDR1 MNHEY and CDR2 SMNVEV (reference sequence). CDR3 sequence: CASSLLGTGNNQPQHF. CDR3 nucleotide sequence: TGTGCCAGCAGTTTACTAGGGACAGGGAACAATCAGCCCCAGCATTTT.

The chain links TRBV6-6 to TRBJ2-7; TRBD1 is a possible D gene (5 bases). Germline CDR1 MNHNY, CDR2 SVGAGI (reference sequence). Trimming took off 0 bases at V and 5 bases at J, with 14 bases between the two ends. This CDR3 is built from 15 residues. In DNA, the CDR3 is TGTGCCAGCAGTTACTCGCCAGGGAAGAGCGACGAGCAGTACTTC. The encoded protein is CASSYSPGKSDEQYF.

The chain employs TRBV2 and TRBJ2-4, with 8 positions matching TRBD2. V trimming: 4 bases; J trimming: 11 bases; junction bases outside the gene matches: 4. This CDR3 is built from 12 residues. Germline lookup yields CDR1 SNHLY and CDR2 FYNNEI. The CDR3 region has the DNA TGTGCCAGCAGTGCCGGGACTAGAGTTCAGTACTTC. Translation: CASSAGTRVQYF.

V usage is TRBV28 and J usage is TRBJ1-6; D unclear. Germline values: CDR1 MDHEN, CDR2 SYDVKM. The CDR3 totals 16 residues. Trimming removed 0 bases at V and 7 bases at J, with 13 bases between. Here the CDR3 DNA reads TGTGCCAGCAGTTTATGGGTCGGTGATGCCAATTCACCCCTCCACTTT. The encoded protein is CASSLWVGDANSPLHF.

In this sample, this clone turned up once. The CDR3 loop is CATRMRLPADTQYF. In DNA, the CDR3 is TGTGCCACCCGCATGAGATTACCGGCAGATACGCAGTATTTT. This rearrangement joins TRBV15 to TRBJ2-3; D not resolved. Between the trimmed V and J ends, which lost 8 bases and 4 bases, there was a span of 16 bases. The CDR3 contains 14 residues. CDR1 and CDR2 from the germline V gene are LNHNV and YYDKDF (reference sequence).

The J gene is TRBJ2-7, the V gene TRBV19, with a tentative D call TRBD2 (5 bases). Deletions cut 3 bases from V and 5 bases from J, with 11 bases between. The CDR3 has 13 residues. Germline V lookup: CDR1 LNHDA, CDR2 SQIVND (reference sequence). The chain's CDR3 is CASSMRALDEQYF. The CDR3 DNA is TGTGCCAGTAGTATGAGGGCTTTGGACGAGCAGTACTTC. Full variable domain (rest looked up from reference TRBV19 and TRBJ2-7): DGGITQSPKYLFRKEGQNVTLSCEQNLNHDAMYWYRQDPGQGLRLIYYSQIVNDFQKGDIAEGYSVSREKKESFPLTVTSAQKNPTAFYLCASSMRALDEQYFGPGTRLTVT.

The V call is TRBV2, the J call TRBJ1-2; TRBD1 matches at 10 bases. With V trimmed by 3 bases and J by 8 bases, 6 bases remained unmatched. This CDR3 comprises 14 residues. Per germline, CDR1 SNHLY and CDR2 FYNNEI. The CDR3 spells CASSELGQGSGYTF. The CDR3 nucleotides read TGTGCCAGCAGTGAGTTGGGACAGGGGTCCGGCTACACCTTC.

As DNA, the CDR3 is TGCGCCAGCAGTCCAACTAGCGGGGGGTATACGCAGTATTTT. This codes for CASSPTSGGYTQYF. The chain employs TRBV10-1 and TRBJ2-3; TRBD2 aligns across 12 bases. V was clipped by 5 bases and J by 7 bases; unmatched bases: 4. The CDR3 extends over 14 amino acids. The germline gives CDR1 WNHNN, CDR2 SYGVQD (reference sequence).

The chain joins TRBV6-6 to TRBJ1-1, with D tentatively TRBD1 (6 bases). The CDR3 has 14 residues. Per the germline V gene, CDR1 is MNHNY and CDR2 is SVGAGI (reference sequence). V was clipped by 6 bases and J by 2 bases, with 13 bases between them. This chain's CDR3 is CASSEDRLNTEAFF. CDR3 coding DNA: TGTGCCAGCAGCGAAGACAGGCTCAACACTGAAGCTTTCTTT.

This chain connects TRBV10-1 to TRBJ2-1; 9 bases line up with TRBD2. The CDR3 is made up of 19 amino acids. Germline CDR1 WNHNN, CDR2 SYGVQD (reference sequence). Trimming cost V 3 bases and J 0 bases; bases outside gene matches: 12. CDR3 loop: CASSDLGLAGSSSYNEQFF. The CDR3 DNA reads as TGCGCCAGCAGTGATCTGGGTCTAGCGGGATCCAGCTCCTACAATGAGCAGTTCTTC.

The chain couples TRBV5-4 to TRBJ1-2; TRBD1 matches at 8 bases. V shed 5 bases, J shed 8 bases, and the junction held 8 bases outside the gene matches. The CDR3 is 13 amino acids. Per germline, CDR1 SGHNT and CDR2 YYREEE (reference sequence). CDR3 sequence: CASRTQGGSGYTF. In DNA, the CDR3 is TGTGCCAGCAGGACACAGGGGGGATCAGGCTACACCTTC.

This chain connects TRBV11-1 to TRBJ2-1; 9 bases line up with TRBD2. The CDR3 length is 19 residues. Germline V gene data show CDR1 as SGHAT and CDR2 as FQDESV (reference sequence). V lost 1 base, J lost 0 bases, and 10 bases stayed unmatched. Here the CDR3 reads CASSLVKAGGRSSYNEQFF. The CDR3 DNA follows: TGTGCCAGCAGCTTAGTGAAAGCGGGGGGCCGCAGCTCCTACAATGAGCAGTTCTTC.